This T cell receptor beta chain emerged from a study of tumor-infiltrating lymphocytes in primary liver carcinoma. The investigators made TCR beta cDNA from 500 ng total RNA, using a constant-region primer. Amplification in three nested multiplex PCR rounds with slightly modified ARM-PCR gave rise to TCR beta libraries. Researchers ran the first two PCR rounds for roughly 10 cycles each with TRBV1-TRBV30 forward primers and a C-beta reverse primer. TCRdb re-analysed the multiplex PCR reads in MiXCR, keeping a single row per CDR3 protein. Of fewer than 250,000 distinct CDR3 sequences in the sample, around four fifths are singletons; the top ten hold less than 20%. Germline-derived CDR1 and CDR2 are MDHEN and SYDVKM. This CDR3 is built from 15 residues. Extraction of RNA together with DNA used about 17-31 mg of unsorted bulk tissue. This clonotype was observed a single time. As yet, its antigen is unknown. At one of its ends the junction is not consistent with the germline gene, which may arise from a read error.

Study results and caveats: Just about 7.5-25% of leading clones were found in every one of five regions.

Sequenced sample: tumor tissue from primary liver carcinoma. V usage is TRBV28 and J usage is TRBJ2-7; the D gene is possibly TRBD2 (6 bases). The sequence was obtained from a middle-aged man with primary liver carcinoma and hepatitis B virus infection. CDR3 protein: CASSLWREDTYEQYF. The CDR3, as DNA: TGTGCCAGCAGTTTATGGAGGGAGGACACCTACGAGCAGTACTTT.